This passage covers 18 T cell receptor beta chains from one sample sequenced in a study of cytomegalovirus exposure and HLA in healthy donors. 60 Vbeta and 13 Jbeta primers were used in PCR. Sequencing was performed with immunoSEQ multiplex PCR; in TCRdb, only in-frame clones are kept and a portion is missing. The table records roughly 100,000 clones, approximately 80% of them present only once. The material sequenced was PBMCs. Every receptor here comes from a male donor in good health and CMV-seropositive.

V usage is TRBV7-3 and J usage is TRBJ2-5; D remains ambiguous. V shed 4 bases and J shed 4 bases, with 10 bases lying between them. Germline V CDR1 and CDR2: SGHTA, FQGTGA. The CDR3 spans 13 residues. CDR3 sequence (DNA): TGTGCCAGCAGCTCCGCGTTCCTAGAGACCCAGTACTTC. Protein sequence: CASSSAFLETQYF. Together with reference TRBV7-3 and TRBJ2-5, the CDR3 gives the full variable domain: GAGVSQTPSNKVTEKGKYVELRCDPISGHTALYWYRQSLGQGPEFLIYFQGTGAADDSGLPNDRFFAVRPEGSVSTLKIQRTERGDSAVYLCASSSAFLETQYFGPGTRLLVL.

V is TRBV14 and J is TRBJ1-1; maybe TRBD1 (6 bases). The CDR3 covers 14 residues. V was shortened by 6 bases and J by 7 bases, with 18 bases between the two germline ends. Germline V gene data show CDR1 as SGHDN and CDR2 as FVKESK. The CDR3, as DNA: TGTGCCAGCAGTGGACCGAAGGGGGTAGGTGAAGCTTTCTTT. It yields the protein CASSGPKGVGEAFF.

The V and J genes are TRBV19 and TRBJ1-2, with TRBD1 matching 8 bases. V trimming: 5 bases; J trimming: 0 bases; junction bases outside the gene matches: 5. The germline gives CDR1 LNHDA, CDR2 SQIVND (reference sequence). The CDR3 is 15 residues long. The CDR3 bases are TGTGCCAGTAGTGGGGACAGGTTAGCTAACTATGGCTACACCTTC. Protein sequence: CASSGDRLANYGYTF.

The chain is built from TRBV5-1 and TRBJ1-4, with 7 nucleotides matching TRBD1. The germline V gene encodes CDR1 SGHRS and CDR2 YFSETQ. The V and J ends lost 4 bases and 2 bases, in that order; junction bases with no gene match: 2. CDR3 length equals 14 residues. The CDR3 loop reads CASSTGQTNEKLFF. The CDR3 nucleotides are TGCGCCAGCAGCACGGGACAGACTAATGAAAAACTGTTTTTT.

This clone was found once. The chain has TRBV6-6 and TRBJ1-5; D gene ambiguous. Germline V gives CDR1 MNHNY, CDR2 SVGAGI (reference sequence). The CDR3 contains 12 residues. Deletions cut 7 bases from V and 0 bases from J, with 4 bases between. CDR3 in amino acids: CASTNSNQPQHF. The CDR3 DNA reads as TGTGCCAGCACTAATAGCAATCAGCCCCAGCATTTT.

As to this clone: At one boundary the junction diverges from the germline segment, which might be a read error. The CDR3 region is CASRLDLNEQFF. The CDR3 bases are TGTGCCAGCAGATTAGACCTAAATGAGCAGTTCTTC. The chain is built from TRBV11-2 and TRBJ2-1; D is unresolved. The CDR3 runs 12 residues. Per the germline V gene, CDR1 is SGHAT and CDR2 is FQNNGV.

The chain has TRBV4-3 and TRBJ2-1; D is perhaps TRBD2 (5 bases). The CDR3 is made up of 19 amino acids. Germline CDR1 is LGHNA and CDR2 is YSLEER. Trimming took 0 bases from V and 0 from J, leaving 18 bases between them. This CDR3 reads CASSQEYSRTPSSYNEQFF. The CDR3 DNA sequence: TGCGCCAGCAGCCAAGAGTACTCCAGGACTCCGAGCTCCTACAATGAGCAGTTCTTC.

The V call is TRBV2, the J call TRBJ1-5; D gene unclear. V gave up 0 bases and J gave up 4 bases, with 13 bases separating them. The CDR3 is 16 residues long. From germline, CDR1 is SNHLY and CDR2 FYNNEI. This chain's CDR3 is CASSEAWALLNQPQHF. The DNA for the CDR3 is TGTGCCAGCAGTGAAGCTTGGGCCTTACTTAATCAGCCCCAGCATTTT. The variable domain in full, with the rest retrieved from reference TRBV2 and TRBJ1-5, is EPEVTQTPSHQVTQMGQEVILRCVPISNHLYFYWYRQILGQKVEFLVSFYNNEISEKSEIFDDQFSVERPDGSNFTLKIRSTKLEDSAMYFCASSEAWALLNQPQHFGDGTRLSIL.

The chain links TRBV7-9 to TRBJ2-3; 7 nucleotides agree with TRBD2. This CDR3 contains 14 residues. Trimming removed 5 bases from V and 1 base from J; junction bases left unmatched: 3. Looked up from germline, CDR1 is SEHNR and CDR2 is FQNEAQ (reference sequence). CDR3 coding DNA: TGTGCCAGCAGCGGGGGAGGGCGCACAGATACGCAGTATTTT. The encoded protein is CASSGGGRTDTQYF. Supplemented by reference TRBV7-9 and TRBJ2-3, the full variable domain reads DTGVSQNPRHKITKRGQNVTFRCDPISEHNRLYWYRQTLGQGPEFLTYFQNEAQLEKSRLLSDRFSAERPKGSFSTLEIQRTEQGDSAMYLCASSGGGRTDTQYFGPGTRLTVL.

The CDR3 is CASGLRAGGGYTF. CDR3 DNA: TGTGCTAGTGGTTTGAGGGCGGGCGGTGGCTACACCTTC. This chain connects TRBV12-5 to TRBJ1-2; the D is unclear. CDR1 and CDR2 (germline): LGHNT, FRNRAP. This CDR3 comprises 13 residues. V was shortened by 2 bases and J by 7 bases, with 11 bases between the two germline ends.

The chain combines TRBV5-1 with TRBJ1-4; 10 bases are shared with TRBD1. J was trimmed by 3 bases and V by 2 bases; bases with no gene match: 13. The CDR3 length is 19 residues. The germline CDR1 and CDR2 sequences are SGHRS and YFSETQ. CDR3 nucleotides: TGCGCCAGCAGCTTCTCACCGACAGGGGGCGCGGGAGCTAATGAAAAACTGTTTTTT. Protein: CASSFSPTGGAGANEKLFF.

V usage is TRBV5-4 and J usage is TRBJ1-4, with 9 bases that match TRBD1. Germline-derived CDR1 and CDR2 are SGHNT and YYREEE (reference sequence). The CDR3 runs 15 residues. V was pared by 4 bases and J by 2 bases, with 3 bases of the junction left unmatched. Here the CDR3 DNA reads TGTGCCAGCAGCAGGGGGACAGGGACTAATGAAAAACTGTTTTTT. Translation gives CASSRGTGTNEKLFF.

This rearrangement joins TRBV5-8 to TRBJ2-7; D is undetermined. Trimming cost V 4 bases and J 6 bases, with 8 bases left between them. Germline-derived CDR1 and CDR2 are SGHTS and YDEGEE. The length of the CDR3 is 11 residues. The CDR3 is CASSPLVEQYF. The DNA for the CDR3 is TGTGCCAGCAGCCCTCTAGTCGAGCAGTACTTC. The variable domain in full, completed from reference TRBV5-8 and TRBJ2-7, reads EAGVTQSPTHLIKTRGQQATLRCSPISGHTSVYWYQQALGLGLQFLLWYDEGEERNRGNFPPRFSGRQFPNYSSELNVNALELEDSALYLCASSPLVEQYFGPGTRLTVT.

V gene TRBV5-4 combines with J gene TRBJ2-2, with 7 bases lining up with TRBD2. From germline, CDR1 is SGHNT and CDR2 YYREEE (reference sequence). V was clipped by 2 bases and J by 4 bases; unmatched bases: 5. This CDR3 spans 15 amino acids. The CDR3 DNA reads as TGTGCCAGCAGCTTACAAAGCGGGGTCACCGGGGAGCTGTTTTTT. This translates into CASSLQSGVTGELFF.

The gene calls are TRBV9 and TRBJ1-2, with 8 bases identical to TRBD1. CDR3 length equals 13 residues. Trimming cost V 5 bases and J 4 bases; bases outside gene matches: 4. Germline V gene lookup returns CDR1 SGDLS and CDR2 YYNGEE. CDR3 coding DNA: TGTGCCAGCAGTGGACAGGGAGGCTATGGCTACACCTTC. Translating gives CASSGQGGYGYTF.

The chain has TRBV30 and TRBJ1-2, with D maybe TRBD1 (5 bases). The CDR3 is 14 amino acids. Germline values: CDR1 GTSNPN, CDR2 SVGIG (reference sequence). The V gene lost 4 bases and the J gene lost 8 bases, with 20 bases spanning the gap. In DNA form, the CDR3 reads TGTGCCTGGAACTTAATGGGGGGGGGTCTAGGCTACACCTTC. Translated, it gives CAWNLMGGGLGYTF.

The table lists this clone with a few counts. The chain has TRBV6-5 and TRBJ1-1, with D tentatively TRBD1 (5 bases). V lost 7 bases, J lost 0 bases, and 12 bases lay in between. Germline V gene lookup returns CDR1 MNHEY and CDR2 SVGAGI. The CDR3 covers 14 residues. CDR3: CASTQDRLNTEAFF. The CDR3 DNA sequence: TGTGCCAGCACCCAAGACAGACTGAACACTGAAGCTTTCTTT.

V usage is TRBV5-1 and J usage is TRBJ2-6; D remains unclear. The CDR3 spans 15 residues. Germline lookup yields CDR1 SGHRS and CDR2 YFSETQ. Trimming shortened V by 2 bases and J by 1 base, and 7 bases separated the two germline ends. CDR3 amino acids: CASSFLLSGANVLTF. Here the CDR3 DNA reads TGCGCCAGCAGCTTCCTTTTATCTGGGGCCAACGTCCTGACTTTC. The full variable domain, in which reference TRBV5-1 and TRBJ2-6 provide the parts outside the CDR3, is KAGVTQTPRYLIKTRGQQVTLSCSPISGHRSVSWYQQTPGQGLQFLFEYFSETQRNKGNFPGRFSGRQFSNSRSEMNVSTLELGDSALYLCASSFLLSGANVLTFGAGSRLTVL.